Below, 32 T cell receptor beta chains from the same sample are listed, as sequenced in a study of metastatic and nonmetastatic thyroid tumors. Before thyroid surgery, none of the patients had received any treatment. TCRdb re-analyzed the PCR reads through MiXCR. Of some 31,000 clones in the sample, 3.5% to 5% were seen once. The specimen sequenced was blood. The receptors come from a female donor with papillary thyroid cancer or a benign thyroid nodule (not recorded which). Some clones in this sample may be carry-over from other donors' samples.

The rearrangement uses TRBV6-2 or TRBV6-3 and TRBJ1-2, with D uncertain. Germline V gives CDR1 MNHEY, CDR2 SVGEGT. The CDR3 has 14 amino acids. V was shortened by 5 bases and J by 7 bases, with 17 bases between the two germline ends. The CDR3 sequence: CASSVSVTTGGYTF. The DNA for the CDR3 is TGTGCCAGCAGTGTATCCGTCACGACGGGTGGCTACACCTTC.

This clone came up many times. The chain has TRBV12-3 or TRBV12-4 and TRBJ1-2, with unresolved D. The CDR3 has 15 amino acids. V was cut by 6 bases and J by 5 bases, with 19 bases left in between. CDR3 sequence (DNA): TGTGCCAGCAGCCCCCTTGACTATGTGGCATATGGCTACACCTTC. This gives the protein CASSPLDYVAYGYTF.

V gene TRBV5-1 combines with J gene TRBJ1-2; unclear D gene. This CDR3 is built from 15 residues. Germline V gene lookup returns CDR1 SGHRS and CDR2 YFSETQ. The germline V and J ends were trimmed by 0 bases and 3 bases, with 12 bases remaining between them. The chain's CDR3 is CASSLDPGRYYGYTF. As DNA, the CDR3 is TGCGCCAGCAGCTTGGATCCGGGTAGATACTATGGCTACACCTTC.

Judged by abundance, this clone is medium-sized. The V and J genes are TRBV6-1 and TRBJ1-1, with 9 bases aligning to TRBD1. Trimming removed 5 bases from V and 5 bases from J; junction bases left unmatched: 15. The CDR3 is 17 amino acids. Germline CDR1 and CDR2: MNHNS and SASEGT. The CDR3 DNA is TGTGCCAGCAGTTACGTTGGGGACAGGGAGGGGAAAACTGAAGCTTTCTTT. Protein sequence: CASSYVGDREGKTEAFF.

This clone was seen repeatedly, ten times or more. The J gene is TRBJ2-5, the V gene TRBV5-4; TRBD1 is a possible D gene (6 bases). V was shortened by 0 bases and J by 1 base, with 7 bases between the two germline ends. CDR3 length equals 14 residues. CDR1 and CDR2 from the germline V gene are SGHNT and YYREEE (reference sequence). The CDR3 sequence: CASSLVGGQETQYF. The CDR3 nucleotides are TGTGCCAGCAGCTTGGTAGGGGGCCAAGAGACCCAGTACTTC.

V gene TRBV27 combines with J gene TRBJ1-5; 9 bases align to TRBD1. The CDR3 has 14 residues. The germline V gene encodes CDR1 MNHEY and CDR2 SMNVEV (reference sequence). The V gene end was trimmed by 5 bases and the J gene end by 5 bases; junction bases not matched to a gene: 4. The CDR3 loop reads CASSTTGGDQPQHF. The CDR3 DNA follows: TGTGCCAGCAGTACCACAGGGGGCGATCAGCCCCAGCATTTT.

This clone was observed at least ten times. The chain is built from TRBV19 and TRBJ2-6; TRBD1 agrees at 7 bases. J lost 0 bases, V lost 4 bases, and 3 bases had no gene match. CDR3 length: 16 amino acids. Germline CDR1 and CDR2: LNHDA and SQIVND (reference sequence). The CDR3 nucleotides are TGTGCCAGTAGTAGGACAGGATTCTCTGGGGCCAACGTCCTGACTTTC. Its translation: CASSRTGFSGANVLTF.

The table lists this clone with many counts. The rearrangement uses TRBV19 and TRBJ2-1; TRBD2 matches 9 bases. The ends lost 7 bases at V and 8 bases at J; junction bases unmatched: 12. The CDR3 is 15 amino acids. Looked up from germline, CDR1 is LNHDA and CDR2 is SQIVND (reference sequence). CDR3 region: CASMLAGGSRDEQFF. In nucleotides, the CDR3 is TGTGCCAGTATGCTGGCGGGAGGGTCTCGTGATGAGCAGTTCTTC. Looking up the rest from reference TRBV19 and TRBJ2-1 gives the full variable domain: DGGITQSPKYLFRKEGQNVTLSCEQNLNHDAMYWYRQDPGQGLRLIYYSQIVNDFQKGDIAEGYSVSREKKESFPLTVTSAQKNPTAFYLCASMLAGGSRDEQFFGPGTRLTVL.

This clone was counted between two and nine times. This clone may be a read error of a much larger clone one base away. The chain joins TRBV19 to TRBJ2-4; maybe TRBD2 (5 bases). This CDR3 spans 19 amino acids. CDR1 and CDR2 (germline): LNHDA, SQIVND (reference sequence). The CDR3 spells CASSLGGPGFILAKNTQYF. CDR3 bases: TGTGCCAGTAGTCTAGGCGGGCCGGGTTTTATTCTAGCCAAAAACACTCAGTACTTC.

This clone was observed many times. The rearrangement links TRBV13 to TRBJ2-7, with TRBD2 identical over 8 bases. The length of the CDR3 is 15 residues. Trimming removed 1 base from V and 3 bases from J; junction bases left unmatched: 5. Germline CDR1 is PRHDT and CDR2 is FYEKMQ (reference sequence). CDR3 sequence: CASSLAGAGGYEQYF. CDR3 sequence (DNA): TGTGCCAGCAGCTTAGCTGGGGCGGGAGGCTACGAGCAGTACTTC.

The sample holds many counts of this clone. This chain joins TRBV5-4 and TRBJ2-7, with unresolved D. Germline V gene lookup returns CDR1 SGHNT and CDR2 YYREEE (reference sequence). With 0 bases removed from V and 3 bases from J, the gap between germline ends came to 7 bases. The length of the CDR3 is 13 residues. This CDR3 is CASSLEPFYEQYF. In DNA, the CDR3 is TGTGCCAGCAGCTTGGAACCTTTCTACGAGCAGTACTTC.

In this sample, this clone turned up many times. The chain has TRBV25-1 and TRBJ2-7; 11 bases match TRBD1. This CDR3 is built from 15 residues. The V gene's germline CDR1 is MGHDK and CDR2 SYGVNS. The junction had 8 bases not matched to a gene; V was cut back by 3 bases and J by 7 bases. CDR3 protein: CASSDGTGGFGEQYF. CDR3 nucleotide sequence: TGTGCCAGCAGTGATGGGACAGGGGGTTTCGGAGAGCAGTACTTC.

The chain joins TRBV15 to TRBJ1-6; possible D gene TRBD1, 5 bases. V was trimmed by 1 base and J by 10 bases, leaving 23 bases between them. The CDR3 has 18 amino acids. Per the germline V gene, CDR1 is LNHNV and CDR2 is YYDKDF (reference sequence). The CDR3 loop reads CATSRGMHKGTRGSPLHF. Written as DNA, the CDR3 is TGTGCCACCAGCAGAGGAATGCACAAGGGGACGCGGGGGTCACCCCTCCACTTT.

This clone was seen many times. Other DNA sequences within the sample encode an identical CDR3. CDR3 DNA sequence: TGCGCCAGCAGCTTGGGCGGCACCTGGGGCACAGATACGCAGTATTTT. This gives the protein CASSLGGTWGTDTQYF. The chain combines TRBV5-1 with TRBJ2-3; D is unclear. Germline CDR1 is SGHRS and CDR2 is YFSETQ. Trimming pared 0 bases from V and 1 base from J, leaving 12 bases between. The CDR3 has 16 amino acids. Full variable domain (missing parts from reference TRBV5-1 and TRBJ2-3): KAGVTQTPRYLIKTRGQQVTLSCSPISGHRSVSWYQQTPGQGLQFLFEYFSETQRNKGNFPGRFSGRQFSNSRSEMNVSTLELGDSALYLCASSLGGTWGTDTQYFGPGTRLTVL.

V and J are TRBV12-3 or TRBV12-4 and TRBJ1-1, with D tentatively TRBD1 (6 bases). Trimming left V 5 bases short and J 0 bases short, with 16 bases between. The CDR3 sequence is 16 residues long. The CDR3 DNA reads as TGTGCCAGCAGTCCGCCGGGGGGGCTCGTGAACACTGAAGCTTTCTTT. It translates to CASSPPGGLVNTEAFF.

This clone was found many times. CDR3 amino acids: CASSLGTGGYEQYF. The DNA for the CDR3 is TGCGCCAGCAGCTTAGGGACAGGGGGCTACGAGCAGTACTTC. V is TRBV5-1 and J is TRBJ2-7; 11 bases align to TRBD1. The V gene end was trimmed by 2 bases and the J gene end by 3 bases; junction bases not matched to a gene: 1. Germline V lookup: CDR1 SGHRS, CDR2 YFSETQ. The CDR3 is made up of 14 amino acids.

This clone was detected a few times. The CDR3 DNA reads as TGTGCCATCAAGGCAGCAACTAATGAAAAACTGTTTTTT. Amino acids: CAIKAATNEKLFF. This chain joins TRBV10-3 and TRBJ1-4, with D unclear. V lost 7 bases, J lost 0 bases, and 6 bases lay in between. CDR1 is ENHRY and CDR2 is SYGVKD in the germline V gene. This CDR3 contains 13 residues.

This clone was recorded at least ten times. V gene TRBV11-2 combines with J gene TRBJ1-1; D gene unclear. Germline CDR1 reads SGHAT; CDR2 reads FQNNGV. V was clipped by 1 base and J by 1 base, with 4 bases between them. CDR3 length equals 13 residues. The CDR3 DNA reads as TGTGCCAGCAGCTTAGGCAGGAACACTGAAGCTTTCTTT. Translated, it gives CASSLGRNTEAFF.

This chain connects TRBV11-3 to TRBJ2-7; 7 bases agree with TRBD2. Looked up from germline, CDR1 is SGHNT and CDR2 is YENEEA. V trimming: 5 bases; J trimming: 0 bases; junction bases outside the gene matches: 10. The CDR3 has 16 residues. In DNA form, the CDR3 reads TGTGCCAGCAGCCCATTGGATGGCGGGAGCTCCTACGAGCAGTACTTC. Amino acids: CASSPLDGGSSYEQYF.

This clone was counted a few times. Being one base from a much bigger clone, this may be a read error. In the same sample, other DNA sequences code for this CDR3. This chain joins TRBV20-1 and TRBJ2-5, with D perhaps matching TRBD1 (6 bases). V was pared by 5 bases and J by 11 bases, with 15 bases between. The germline V gene encodes CDR1 DFQATT and CDR2 SNEGSKA (reference sequence). The CDR3 is made up of 11 amino acids. The CDR3 region is CSAFFVGTQYF. In DNA form, the CDR3 reads TGCAGTGCTTTCTTCGTGGGGACACAGTACTTC.

In this sample, this clone turned up many times. The genes are TRBV9 and TRBJ1-1, with D possibly being TRBD1 (5 bases). Germline V gene lookup returns CDR1 SGDLS and CDR2 YYNGEE. This CDR3 is 14 amino acids long. Between the trimmed V and J ends, which lost 3 bases and 0 bases, there was a span of 9 bases. DNA of the CDR3: TGTGCCAGCAGCGCCTTAGGGGTGAACACTGAAGCTTTCTTT. Amino acid sequence: CASSALGVNTEAFF.

This clone has at least ten counts. The chain is built from TRBV11-3 and TRBJ2-3; D remains ambiguous. Trimming pared 2 bases from V and 4 bases from J, leaving 7 bases between. Germline CDR1 and CDR2: SGHNT and YENEEA. The CDR3 loop spans 13 amino acids. CDR3 sequence reads: CASSLIQPDTQYF. CDR3 coding DNA: TGTGCCAGCAGCTTAATCCAGCCAGATACGCAGTATTTT.

This clone was picked up many times. The chain has TRBV19 and TRBJ2-7; TRBD2 aligns across 8 bases. V gave up 5 bases and J gave up 1 base; unmatched junction bases: 10. The germline CDR1 and CDR2 sequences are LNHDA and SQIVND (reference sequence). This CDR3 comprises 16 residues. CDR3 coding DNA: TGTGCCAGTAGTCCCCGACTAGCGAGGACATCCTACGAGCAGTACTTC. Residues: CASSPRLARTSYEQYF.

The rearrangement joins TRBV28 to TRBJ2-3; maybe TRBD1 (5 bases). Germline V gives CDR1 MDHEN, CDR2 SYDVKM. V lost 4 bases and J lost 5, with 13 bases in between. This CDR3 spans 14 amino acids. The CDR3 nucleotides are TGTGCCAGCAGTTATTTAGGGGTCCAAGATACGCAGTATTTT. Protein sequence: CASSYLGVQDTQYF.

The sample holds a few counts of this clone. The chain is built from TRBV11-2 and TRBJ1-2; D not certain. The ends were cut back, 4 bases at V and 13 bases at J, with 16 bases in the middle. The CDR3 consists of 12 residues. CDR1 is SGHAT and CDR2 is FQNNGV in the germline V gene. CDR3 coding DNA: TGTGCCAGCAGCTCTGCAAGAAGAGGGTTCACCTTC. Translated, it gives CASSSARRGFTF.

Ten or more counts support this clone. This chain uses TRBV7-2 with TRBJ1-3; D gene uncertain. Germline lookup yields CDR1 SGHTA and CDR2 FQGNSA. The CDR3 runs 14 residues. V lost 1 base and J 4 bases, leaving 8 bases between the germline ends. CDR3 in DNA: TGTGCCAGCAGCTTAGACCCTTACGGAAACACCATATATTTT. The encoded protein is CASSLDPYGNTIYF.

This clone was counted ten times or more. The chain has TRBV20-1 and TRBJ1-6; TRBD1 aligns across 8 bases. Germline V gives CDR1 DFQATT, CDR2 SNEGSKA (reference sequence). The junction had 5 bases not matched to a gene; V was cut back by 0 bases and J by 7 bases. CDR3 length: 15 residues. CDR3 DNA sequence: TGCAGTGCTAGAGATCATCGGACAGGGAATTCACCCCTCCACTTT. Its protein product is CSARDHRTGNSPLHF.

This clone occurred a few times. This rearrangement joins TRBV5-1 to TRBJ2-7; D is undetermined. The germline CDR1 and CDR2 sequences are SGHRS and YFSETQ. The CDR3 consists of 12 residues. V gave up 0 bases and J gave up 2 bases, with 3 bases separating them. This CDR3 is CASSLVPYEQYF. The CDR3 region has the DNA TGCGCCAGCAGCTTGGTCCCCTACGAGCAGTACTTC.

Of note for this clone: The junction departs from germline at one end; a sequencing error may be responsible. This chain connects TRBV29-1 to TRBJ2-7; D is ambiguous. The CDR3 runs to 13 residues. The germline V gene encodes CDR1 SQVTM and CDR2 ANQGSEA. CDR3 region: CSVTSTPDDEHYF. The CDR3 bases are TGCAGCGTTACAAGTACTCCGGACGACGAGCATTACTTC.

As regards this clone: The junction differs from germline at one of its ends, possibly a read error. The chain carries TRBV5-1 and TRBJ1-1; D unclear. The length of the CDR3 is 15 residues. From germline, CDR1 is SGHRS and CDR2 YFSETQ. The CDR3 protein is CAGSHPNRLNTEAFF. The DNA of the CDR3 is TGCGCCGGCAGTCATCCGAACAGATTGAACACTGAAGCTTTCTTT. The variable domain in full, completed from reference TRBV5-1 and TRBJ1-1, reads KAGVTQTPRYLIKTRGQQVTLSCSPISGHRSVSWYQQTPGQGLQFLFEYFSETQRNKGNFPGRFSGRQFSNSRSEMNVSTLELGDSALYLCAGSHPNRLNTEAFFGQGTRLTVV.

Comment on this clone: Given a much more abundant clone one base away, this may be a read error. Likely a read error: the CDR3 ends without its conserved phenylalanine or tryptophan. The V call is TRBV30, the J call TRBJ1-2; possibly TRBD1 for D (6 bases). CDR1 and CDR2 from the germline V gene are GTSNPN and SVGIG (reference sequence). The CDR3 consists of 15 residues. V lost 2 bases to trimming and J lost 7 bases, with 20 bases between them. This chain's CDR3 is CAWSPLGHGAAGYTL. The CDR3, as DNA: TGTGCCTGGAGTCCCCTGGGACATGGGGCAGCTGGCTACACCCTC.

This chain connects TRBV19 to TRBJ1-6; TRBD1 might be the D (6 bases). This CDR3 region has 13 residues. Germline V gene lookup returns CDR1 LNHDA and CDR2 SQIVND (reference sequence). V lost 7 bases and J 8 bases, leaving 12 bases between the germline ends. The CDR3 DNA is TGTGCCAGTACCACAGGGTGGCATTCACCCCTCCACTTT. Protein product: CASTTGWHSPLHF.